The 10 T cell receptor beta chains listed next were all sequenced from one sample in a study of blood T cell repertoires in COVID-19 (dated by TCRdb to 2018 to 2020). Receptor amplification or capture employed the immunoSEQ multiplex PCR assay. In TCRdb, the immuneACCESS table is reduced to in-frame sequences with V and J assigned. These tables do not hold every clone; where another copy was compared, an unresolved V gene accounts for under half, and the others remain unexplained. Counted in this sample were about 120,000 clones; roughly 72% of them appeared once. The ten biggest clones cover 5.5% of the sample. Source material: peripheral blood. The origin of the receptors is a man in his sixties with acute or convalescent COVID-19.

This clone was detected a few times. The chain links TRBV7-3 to TRBJ2-2; 10 nucleotides line up with TRBD2. Trimming cost V 5 bases and J 4 bases; bases outside gene matches: 4. CDR3 length equals 15 residues. The germline V gene encodes CDR1 SGHTA and CDR2 FQGTGA. This chain's CDR3 is CASSPVAGGTGELFF. The DNA of the CDR3 is TGTGCCAGCAGCCCAGTAGCGGGGGGCACCGGGGAGCTGTTTTTT.

Only one count was recorded for this clone. This chain connects TRBV12-5 to TRBJ2-2; D is uncertain. V lost 6 bases, J lost 4 bases, and 12 bases lay in between. The CDR3 extends over 14 amino acids. Looked up from germline, CDR1 is LGHNT and CDR2 is FRNRAP. In DNA form, the CDR3 reads TGTGCTAGTGGCCCTGGCGGTGGCACCGGGGAGCTGTTTTTT. Residues: CASGPGGGTGELFF.

The V gene is TRBV19, the J gene TRBJ2-1, with a tentative D call TRBD2 (6 bases). Germline loops: CDR1 LNHDA, CDR2 SQIVND (reference sequence). Trimming left V 7 bases short and J 5 bases short, with 15 bases between. The CDR3 has 14 amino acids. The CDR3: CASTDSGLHNEQFF. CDR3 in DNA: TGTGCCAGTACCGACAGCGGGTTACACAATGAGCAGTTCTTC.

This clone was detected a few times. V usage is TRBV5-8 and J usage is TRBJ1-1; D is uncertain. The CDR3 totals 16 residues. Trimming removed 0 bases from V and 1 base from J, with 13 bases in between. Germline lookup yields CDR1 SGHTS and CDR2 YDEGEE. This chain's CDR3 is CASSLVPGEGNTEAFF. CDR3 nucleotide sequence: TGTGCCAGCAGCTTGGTACCCGGGGAGGGGAACACTGAAGCTTTCTTT.

The chain recombines TRBV7-2 with TRBJ2-1; tentatively, D is TRBD1 (5 bases). Germline lookup yields CDR1 SGHTA and CDR2 FQGNSA. V lost 1 base and J 8 bases, leaving 9 bases between the germline ends. CDR3 length equals 13 residues. The CDR3 loop is CASSLEGPDEQFF. The CDR3 coding sequence is TGTGCCAGCAGCTTAGAGGGGCCGGATGAGCAGTTCTTC. Full variable domain (remainder filled in from reference TRBV7-2 and TRBJ2-1): GAGVSQSPSNKVTEKGKDVELRCDPISGHTALYWYRQSLGQGLEFLIYFQGNSAPDKSGLPSDRFSAERTGGSVSTLTIQRTQQEDSAVYLCASSLEGPDEQFFGPGTRLTVL.

The chain is built from TRBV2 and TRBJ1-2, with 7 nucleotides matching TRBD1. Germline CDR1 is SNHLY and CDR2 is FYNNEI. Trimming at V came to 7 bases and at J to 1 base, leaving 6 bases not matched to a gene. This CDR3 has 14 residues. CDR3 DNA sequence: TGTGCCAGCAACAGGGGCGCGAGTAACTATGGCTACACCTTC. Encoded protein: CASNRGASNYGYTF.

The chain's CDR3 is CASSLASGRIAYEQYF. The CDR3 DNA reads as TGTGCCAGCAGCTTAGCAAGCGGGAGGATAGCCTACGAGCAGTACTTC. This sequence joins TRBV7-2 and TRBJ2-7, with 9 bases identical to TRBD2. The J segment lost 2 bases and the V segment lost 0 bases, leaving 5 bases of the junction unmatched. The CDR3 contains 16 residues. Germline V gene lookup returns CDR1 SGHTA and CDR2 FQGNSA.

This clone appeared a single time. Other DNA variants within this sample encode the same CDR3. The genes are TRBV5-1 and TRBJ1-2; tentative D call: TRBD1 (6 bases). Germline CDR1 reads SGHRS; CDR2 reads YFSETQ. CDR3 length equals 13 residues. Trimming took 1 base from V and 8 from J, leaving 12 bases between them. CDR3 sequence reads: CASSLTGPGGYTF. CDR3 in DNA: TGCGCCAGCAGCTTGACAGGGCCCGGCGGCTACACCTTC.

The chain uses TRBV18 and TRBJ1-2; D unresolved. Germline-derived CDR1 and CDR2 are KGHSH and LQKENI. Trimming shortened V by 2 bases and J by 1 base, and 11 bases separated the two germline ends. The CDR3 totals 15 residues. The CDR3 bases are TGTGCCAGCTCACCAGGGCAAAACTTTAACTATGGCTACACCTTC. Translating gives CASSPGQNFNYGYTF.

V usage is TRBV24-1 and J usage is TRBJ2-2; D ambiguous. Trimming left V 2 bases short and J 1 base short, with 4 bases between. Germline assignment: CDR1 KGHDR and CDR2 SFDVKD. This CDR3 is built from 14 residues. The DNA for the CDR3 is TGTGCCACCAGTGATTGGCAGAACACCGGGGAGCTGTTTTTT. Translating it yields CATSDWQNTGELFF.